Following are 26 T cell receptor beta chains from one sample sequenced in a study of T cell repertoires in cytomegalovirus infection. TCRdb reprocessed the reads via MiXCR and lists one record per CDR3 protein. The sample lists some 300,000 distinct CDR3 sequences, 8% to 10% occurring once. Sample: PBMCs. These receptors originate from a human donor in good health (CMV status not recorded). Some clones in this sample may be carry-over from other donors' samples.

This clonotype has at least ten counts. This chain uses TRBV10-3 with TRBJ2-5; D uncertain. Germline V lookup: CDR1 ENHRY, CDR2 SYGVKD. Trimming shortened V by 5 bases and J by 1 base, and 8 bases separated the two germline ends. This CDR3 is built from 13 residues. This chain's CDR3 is CAISTNSQETQYF. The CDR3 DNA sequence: TGTGCCATCAGTACTAACAGCCAAGAGACCCAGTACTTC.

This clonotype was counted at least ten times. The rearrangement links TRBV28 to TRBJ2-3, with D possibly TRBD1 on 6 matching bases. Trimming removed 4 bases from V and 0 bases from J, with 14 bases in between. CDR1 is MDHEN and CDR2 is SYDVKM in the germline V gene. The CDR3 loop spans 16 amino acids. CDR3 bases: TGTGCCAGCAGTTCCGGACAGTTTTTCAGCACAGATACGCAGTATTTT. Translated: CASSSGQFFSTDTQYF.

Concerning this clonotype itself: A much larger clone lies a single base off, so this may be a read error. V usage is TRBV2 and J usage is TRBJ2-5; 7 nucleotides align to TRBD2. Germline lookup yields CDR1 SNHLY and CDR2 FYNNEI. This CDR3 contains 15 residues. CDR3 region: CVSSRSGTPQETQYF. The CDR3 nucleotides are TGTGTCAGCAGTCGAAGCGGGACCCCTCAAGAGACCCAGTACTTC.

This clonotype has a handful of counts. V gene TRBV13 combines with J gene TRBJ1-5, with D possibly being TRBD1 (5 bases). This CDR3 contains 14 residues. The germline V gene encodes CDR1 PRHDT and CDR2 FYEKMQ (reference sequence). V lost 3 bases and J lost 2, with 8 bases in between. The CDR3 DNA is TGTGCCAGCAGCTTCGGCAGGGGCAATCAGCCCCAGCATTTT. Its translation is CASSFGRGNQPQHF.

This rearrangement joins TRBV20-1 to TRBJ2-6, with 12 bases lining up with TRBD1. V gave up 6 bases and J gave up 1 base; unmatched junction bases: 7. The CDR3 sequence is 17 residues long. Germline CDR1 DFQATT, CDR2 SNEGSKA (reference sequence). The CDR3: CSATGTGGMSGANVLTF. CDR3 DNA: TGCAGTGCAACCGGGACAGGGGGCATGTCTGGGGCCAACGTCCTGACTTTC.

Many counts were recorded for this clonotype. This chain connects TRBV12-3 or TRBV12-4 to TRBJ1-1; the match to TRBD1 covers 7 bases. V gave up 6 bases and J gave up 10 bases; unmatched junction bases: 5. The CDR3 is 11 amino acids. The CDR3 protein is CASRFGTVAFF. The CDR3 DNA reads TGTGCCAGCAGGTTCGGGACAGTAGCTTTCTTT.

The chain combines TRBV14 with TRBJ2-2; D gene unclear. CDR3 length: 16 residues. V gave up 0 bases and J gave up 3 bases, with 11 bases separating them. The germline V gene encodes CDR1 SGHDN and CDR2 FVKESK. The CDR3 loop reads CASSQDKAIYTGELFF. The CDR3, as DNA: TGTGCCAGCAGCCAAGATAAGGCTATCTACACCGGGGAGCTGTTTTTT.

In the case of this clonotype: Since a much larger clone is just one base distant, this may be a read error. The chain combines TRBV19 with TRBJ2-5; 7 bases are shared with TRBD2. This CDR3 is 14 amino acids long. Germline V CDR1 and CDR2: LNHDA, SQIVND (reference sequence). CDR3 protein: CVSKREAGQETQYF. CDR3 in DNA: TGTGTCAGCAAGAGGGAAGCGGGGCAAGAGACCCAGTACTTC.

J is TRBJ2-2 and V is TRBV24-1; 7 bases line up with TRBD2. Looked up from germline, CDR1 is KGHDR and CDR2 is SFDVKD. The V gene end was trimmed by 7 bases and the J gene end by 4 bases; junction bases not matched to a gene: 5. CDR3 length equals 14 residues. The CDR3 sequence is CATRPGTTTGELFF. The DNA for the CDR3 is TGTGCCACCAGGCCAGGGACTACCACCGGGGAGCTGTTTTTT.

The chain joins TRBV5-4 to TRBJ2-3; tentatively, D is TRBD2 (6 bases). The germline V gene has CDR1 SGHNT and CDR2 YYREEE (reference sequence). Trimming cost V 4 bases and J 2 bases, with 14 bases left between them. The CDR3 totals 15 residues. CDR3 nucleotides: TGTGCCAGCAGCCGCGATAGCGGAACCACAGATACGCAGTATTTT. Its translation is CASSRDSGTTDTQYF.

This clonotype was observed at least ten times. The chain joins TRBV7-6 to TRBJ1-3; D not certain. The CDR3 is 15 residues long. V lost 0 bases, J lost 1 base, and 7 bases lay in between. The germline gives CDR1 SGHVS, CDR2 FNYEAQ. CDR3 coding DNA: TGTGCCAGCAGCTTAGCGCCGCAGTCTGGAAACACCATATATTTT. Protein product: CASSLAPQSGNTIYF.

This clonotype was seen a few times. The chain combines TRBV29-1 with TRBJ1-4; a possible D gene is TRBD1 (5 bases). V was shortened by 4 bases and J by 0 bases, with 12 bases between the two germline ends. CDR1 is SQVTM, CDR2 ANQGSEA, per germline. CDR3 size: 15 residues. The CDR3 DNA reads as TGCAGCGTTGGCGGGGGGACCACAACTAATGAAAAACTGTTTTTT. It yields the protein CSVGGGTTTNEKLFF.

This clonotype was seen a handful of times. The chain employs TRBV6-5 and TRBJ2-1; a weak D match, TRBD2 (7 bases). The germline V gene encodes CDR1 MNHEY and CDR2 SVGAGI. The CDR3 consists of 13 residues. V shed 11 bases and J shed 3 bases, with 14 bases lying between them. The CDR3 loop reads CAVRGGNYNEQFF. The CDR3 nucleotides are TGTGCCGTGAGGGGGGGGAACTACAATGAGCAGTTCTTC.

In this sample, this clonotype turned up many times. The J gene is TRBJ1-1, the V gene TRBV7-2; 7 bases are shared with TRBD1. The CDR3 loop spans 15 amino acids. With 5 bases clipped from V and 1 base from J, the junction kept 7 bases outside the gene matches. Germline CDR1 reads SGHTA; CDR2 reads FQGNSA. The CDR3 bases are TGTGCCAGCAGCCGATCCGGGACAGAGAACACTGAAGCTTTCTTT. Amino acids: CASSRSGTENTEAFF.

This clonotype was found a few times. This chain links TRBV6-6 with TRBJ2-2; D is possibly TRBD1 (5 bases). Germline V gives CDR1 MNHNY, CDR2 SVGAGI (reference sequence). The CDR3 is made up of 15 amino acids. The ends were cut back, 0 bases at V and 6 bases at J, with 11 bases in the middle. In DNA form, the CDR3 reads TGTGCCAGCAGTTACTCCCCAGGGTTTCCCGGGGAGCTGTTTTTT. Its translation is CASSYSPGFPGELFF.

CDR3 region: CASSWGGQGAGTQYF. CDR3 bases: TGTGCCAGCAGTTGGGGGGGGCAGGGGGCAGGGACGCAGTATTTT. The J gene is TRBJ2-3, the V gene TRBV12-3 or TRBV12-4, with D perhaps matching TRBD1 (8 bases). V was pared by 4 bases and J by 9 bases, with 20 bases between. The CDR3 runs to 15 residues.

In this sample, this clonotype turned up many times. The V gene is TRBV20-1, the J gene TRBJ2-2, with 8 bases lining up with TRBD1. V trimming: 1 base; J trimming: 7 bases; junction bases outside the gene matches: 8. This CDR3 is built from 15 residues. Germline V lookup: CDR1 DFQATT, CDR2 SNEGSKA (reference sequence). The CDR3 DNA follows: TGCAGTGCTAGAGTTCCGGGACAGGTTCACGGGGAGCTGTTTTTT. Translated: CSARVPGQVHGELFF.

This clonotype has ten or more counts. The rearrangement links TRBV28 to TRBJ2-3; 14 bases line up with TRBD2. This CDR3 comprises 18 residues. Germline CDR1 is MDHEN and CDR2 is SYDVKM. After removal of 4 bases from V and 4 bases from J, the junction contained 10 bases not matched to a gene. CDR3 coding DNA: TGTGCCAGCAGTTCAGGGGGACTAGCGGGGGACGCCCCAGATACGCAGTATTTT. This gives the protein CASSSGGLAGDAPDTQYF.

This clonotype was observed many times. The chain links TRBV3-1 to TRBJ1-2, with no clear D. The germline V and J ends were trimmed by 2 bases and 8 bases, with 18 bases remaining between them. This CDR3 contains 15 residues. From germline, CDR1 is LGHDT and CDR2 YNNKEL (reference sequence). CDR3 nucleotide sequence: TGTGCCAGCAGCCAACGCCAAGAGACTTCTACGGGCTACACCTTC. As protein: CASSQRQETSTGYTF.

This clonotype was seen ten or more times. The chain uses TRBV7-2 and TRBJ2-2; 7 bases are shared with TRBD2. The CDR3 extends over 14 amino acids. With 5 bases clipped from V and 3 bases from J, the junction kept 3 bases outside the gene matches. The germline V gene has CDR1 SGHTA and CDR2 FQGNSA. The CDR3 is CASSRGVYTGELFF. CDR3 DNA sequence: TGTGCCAGCAGCCGGGGGGTTTACACCGGGGAGCTGTTTTTT.

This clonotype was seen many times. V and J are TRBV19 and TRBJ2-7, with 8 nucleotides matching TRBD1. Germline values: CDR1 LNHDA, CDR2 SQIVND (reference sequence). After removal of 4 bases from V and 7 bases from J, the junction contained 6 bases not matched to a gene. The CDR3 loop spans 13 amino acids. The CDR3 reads CASSTTGTGEQYF. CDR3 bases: TGTGCCAGTAGTACCACCGGGACAGGTGAGCAGTACTTC.

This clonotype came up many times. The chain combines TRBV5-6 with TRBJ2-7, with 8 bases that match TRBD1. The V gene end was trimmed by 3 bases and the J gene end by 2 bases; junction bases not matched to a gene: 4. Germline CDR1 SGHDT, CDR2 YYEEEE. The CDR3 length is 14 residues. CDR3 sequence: CASSSRGPTYEQYV. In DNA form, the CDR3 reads TGTGCCAGCAGCTCCAGGGGGCCGACCTACGAGCAGTACGTC.

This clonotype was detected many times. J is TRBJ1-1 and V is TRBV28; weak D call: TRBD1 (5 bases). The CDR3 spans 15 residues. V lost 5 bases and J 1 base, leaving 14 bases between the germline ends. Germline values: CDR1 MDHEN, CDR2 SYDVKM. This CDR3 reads CASSTGGGRNTEAFF. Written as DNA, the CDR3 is TGTGCCAGCAGTACCGGTGGGGGGAGGAACACTGAAGCTTTCTTT.

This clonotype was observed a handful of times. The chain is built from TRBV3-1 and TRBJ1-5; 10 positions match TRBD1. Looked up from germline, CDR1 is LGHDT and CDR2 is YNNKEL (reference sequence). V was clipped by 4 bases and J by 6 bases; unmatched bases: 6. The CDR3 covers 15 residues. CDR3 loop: CASSLGQGSFQPQHF. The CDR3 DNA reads TGTGCCAGCAGCCTGGGACAGGGGTCGTTTCAGCCCCAGCATTTT.

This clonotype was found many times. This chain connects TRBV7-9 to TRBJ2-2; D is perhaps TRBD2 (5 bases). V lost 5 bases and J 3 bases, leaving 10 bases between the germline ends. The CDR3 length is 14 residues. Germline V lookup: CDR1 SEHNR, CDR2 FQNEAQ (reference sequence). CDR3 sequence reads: CASSPTGYTGELFF. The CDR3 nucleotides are TGTGCCAGCAGCCCTACGGGGTACACCGGGGAGCTGTTTTTT.

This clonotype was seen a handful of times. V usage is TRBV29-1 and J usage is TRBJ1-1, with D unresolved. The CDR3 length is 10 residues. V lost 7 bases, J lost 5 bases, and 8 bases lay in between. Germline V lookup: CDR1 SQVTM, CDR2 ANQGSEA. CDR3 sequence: CSAGETEAFF. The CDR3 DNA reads TGCAGCGCAGGTGAGACTGAAGCTTTCTTT. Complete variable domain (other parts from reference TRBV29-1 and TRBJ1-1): SAVISQKPSRDICQRGTSLTIQCQVDSQVTMMFWYRQQPGQSLTLIATANQGSEATYESGFVIDKFPISRPNLTFSTLTVSNMSPEDSSIYLCSAGETEAFFGQGTRLTVV.